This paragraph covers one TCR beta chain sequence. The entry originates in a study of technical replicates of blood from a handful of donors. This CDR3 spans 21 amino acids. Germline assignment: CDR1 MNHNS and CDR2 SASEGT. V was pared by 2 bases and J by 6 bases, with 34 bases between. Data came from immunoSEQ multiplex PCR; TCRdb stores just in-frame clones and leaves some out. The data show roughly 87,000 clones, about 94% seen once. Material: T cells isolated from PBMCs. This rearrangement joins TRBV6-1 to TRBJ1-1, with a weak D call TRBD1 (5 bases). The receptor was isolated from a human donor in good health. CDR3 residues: CASSELAELGVWQGQWSEAFF. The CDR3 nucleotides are TGTGCCAGCAGTGAACTAGCGGAATTGGGGGTGTGGCAGGGTCAATGGTCTGAAGCTTTCTTT.